Listed below are T cell receptor beta chains from one sample, sequenced in a study of blood T cells in healthy people across ages. One entry per CDR3 protein, called by TCRdb with MiXCR from the 5' RACE reads. This table holds 650,000 to 1,000,000 distinct CDR3 sequences, about half found once. Sequenced input: blood. These receptors were obtained from an elderly man in good health. Each CDR3 is given without its conserved first and last residue. The D gene is left open where the match is weak.

V: TRBV5-1
J: TRBJ2-1
D: TRBD1
CDR3: ASSLTADRVGEQF

V: TRBV28
J: NA
D: TRBD1
CDR3: ASSASGTGLNEQY

V: TRBV24-1
J: TRBJ2-7
D: TRBD1
CDR3: ATSDKRDRRYEQY

V: TRBV2
J: TRBJ2-3
D: NA
CDR3: ATSKNRGTDTQY

V: TRBV12-3/TRBV12-4
J: TRBJ2-3
D: NA
CDR3: ASSLWTVNTDTQY

V: TRBV12-3/TRBV12-4
J: TRBJ2-1
D: NA
CDR3: ASSWSVDIAPYEQF

V: TRBV13
J: TRBJ2-3
D: TRBD2
CDR3: ASSSRTSGMVDTQY

V: TRBV15
J: TRBJ2-5
D: NA
CDR3: ATSPPLGNYNEQY

V: TRBV20-1
J: TRBJ1-2
D: NA
CDR3: SASSGPYGYT

V: TRBV20-1
J: TRBJ1-1
D: NA
CDR3: SVPDMNTEAF

V: TRBV18
J: TRBJ1-2
D: NA
CDR3: ASSPLAGGAQDGYT

V: TRBV20-1
J: TRBJ2-5
D: TRBD2
CDR3: SAPGTSGFYNEQY

V: TRBV10-1
J: TRBJ2-7
D: NA
CDR3: ASSEVLRGEQY

V: TRBV20-1
J: TRBJ2-7
D: NA
CDR3: SARDLSGLYEQY

V: TRBV6-1
J: TRBJ2-1
D: TRBD2
CDR3: ASTRVTGTSQNEQF

V: TRBV7-3
J: TRBJ2-7
D: NA
CDR3: ASSSIMHPDEQQY

V: TRBV12-3/TRBV12-4
J: TRBJ2-5
D: NA
CDR3: ASSVNSGTQETQY

V: TRBV29-1
J: TRBJ2-5
D: NA
CDR3: SVEGVAEETQY

V: TRBV7-2
J: TRBJ2-7
D: NA
CDR3: ASSLVQTLYEQY

V: TRBV2
J: TRBJ1-1
D: NA
CDR3: ASSNTGTEAF

V: TRBV6-6
J: TRBJ1-1
D: NA
CDR3: ASSFPIQTNTEAF

V: TRBV27
J: TRBJ2-7
D: NA
CDR3: ASSWDGRYEQY

V: TRBV28
J: TRBJ1-2
D: NA
CDR3: ASSSTGTYGYT

V: TRBV7-2
J: TRBJ2-2
D: NA
CDR3: ASSLYRTNTGELF

V: TRBV12-3/TRBV12-4
J: TRBJ2-3
D: NA
CDR3: ASRLAVSTDTQY

V: TRBV3-1
J: TRBJ1-6
D: NA
CDR3: ASSQANSPLH

V: TRBV30
J: NA
D: NA
CDR3: AWSWGGSGETQY

V: TRBV20-1
J: TRBJ2-3
D: NA
CDR3: SAPDGGSTDTQY

V: TRBV29-1
J: TRBJ2-7
D: NA
CDR3: SVYEPGSYNEQY

V: TRBV4-1
J: TRBJ2-1
D: TRBD2
CDR3: ASSQEGLVDTHEQF

V: TRBV19
J: TRBJ2-1
D: TRBD1
CDR3: ASSIEATGASSYNEQF

V: TRBV12-3/TRBV12-4
J: TRBJ2-1
D: NA
CDR3: ASSLGFRAEF

V: TRBV25-1
J: TRBJ2-7
D: TRBD1
CDR3: ASSETGTGVVDEQY

V: TRBV28
J: TRBJ2-7
D: TRBD2
CDR3: ASQLSGRGVGEQY

V: TRBV10-1
J: TRBJ2-6
D: TRBD1
CDR3: ANRPTGPGANVLT

V: TRBV7-7
J: TRBJ2-7
D: NA
CDR3: ASSRGGPY

V: TRBV5-6
J: TRBJ2-3
D: TRBD2
CDR3: ASSSRTREVDTQY